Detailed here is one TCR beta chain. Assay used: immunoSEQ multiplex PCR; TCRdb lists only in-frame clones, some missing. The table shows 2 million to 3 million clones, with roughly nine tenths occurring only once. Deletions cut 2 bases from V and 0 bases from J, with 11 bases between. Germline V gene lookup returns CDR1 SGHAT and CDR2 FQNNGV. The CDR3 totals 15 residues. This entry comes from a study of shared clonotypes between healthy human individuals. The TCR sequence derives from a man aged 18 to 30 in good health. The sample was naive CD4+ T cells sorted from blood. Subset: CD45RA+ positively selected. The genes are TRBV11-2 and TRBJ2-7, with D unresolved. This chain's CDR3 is CASSLTRTVSYEQYF. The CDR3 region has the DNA TGTGCCAGCAGCTTAACCAGGACCGTCTCCTACGAGCAGTACTTC.